These 27 T cell receptor beta chains were all obtained from the same sample, sequenced in a study of T cells in Graves' hyperthyroidism and ophthalmopathy. The CDR3 regions of TCR beta were amplified from RNA transcripts. When the TCR CDR3 underwent first-round RT-PCR, the HTBI primer set was used. Each CDR3 protein is one row after TCRdb ran MiXCR on the multiplex PCR reads. The sample shows fewer than 600,000 distinct CDR3 sequences, under 15% of them seen only once. Sequenced: blood. The receptors originated from a woman between 18 and 29 years old with Graves' hyperthyroidism.

This clonotype was recorded at least ten times. The V gene is TRBV2, the J gene TRBJ1-5; D may be TRBD1 (6 bases). CDR1 SNHLY and CDR2 FYNNEI come from the germline V gene. The CDR3 sequence is 15 residues long. V lost 1 base, J lost 7 bases, and 14 bases lay in between. CDR3 coding DNA: TGTGCCAGCAGTGAAGAGGCAGGGGTACGACAGCCCCAGCATTTT. Translated, it gives CASSEEAGVRQPQHF. The variable domain in full, with the rest retrieved from reference TRBV2 and TRBJ1-5, is EPEVTQTPSHQVTQMGQEVILRCVPISNHLYFYWYRQILGQKVEFLVSFYNNEISEKSEIFDDQFSVERPDGSNFTLKIRSTKLEDSAMYFCASSEEAGVRQPQHFGDGTRLSIL.

V and J are TRBV27 and TRBJ2-1; 11 bases agree with TRBD2. The ends lost 7 bases at V and 4 bases at J; junction bases unmatched: 6. In germline, CDR1 is MNHEY, CDR2 SMNVEV (reference sequence). This CDR3 is built from 15 residues. This CDR3 is CASTHGTSGYNEQFF. The CDR3 DNA reads TGTGCCAGCACCCACGGGACTAGCGGATACAATGAGCAGTTCTTC.

This clonotype was picked up many times. The chain uses TRBV11-2 and TRBJ2-1; 7 positions agree with TRBD1. The CDR3 runs 15 residues. J gave up 3 bases and V 4 bases, and 6 bases lay outside the gene matches. Germline V lookup: CDR1 SGHAT, CDR2 FQNNGV. The CDR3 loop reads CASSSGDSYYNEQFF. CDR3 nucleotide sequence: TGTGCCAGCAGCTCTGGGGACAGCTACTACAATGAGCAGTTCTTC.

This clonotype was counted many times. The chain combines TRBV6-5 with TRBJ2-1; perhaps TRBD2 as D (6 bases). The CDR3 is made up of 15 amino acids. In germline, CDR1 is MNHEY, CDR2 SVGAGI. V was shortened by 0 bases and J by 10 bases, with 16 bases between the two germline ends. DNA for the CDR3: TGTGCCAGCAGTTACTCGATCCCGGGGGAAGGCGAGCAGTTCTTC. Translating it yields CASSYSIPGEGEQFF.

This chain uses TRBV7-2 with TRBJ2-5; 7 bases fit TRBD2. The length of the CDR3 is 15 residues. Germline CDR1 is SGHTA and CDR2 is FQGNSA. V lost 1 base, J lost 3 bases, and 5 bases stayed unmatched. The CDR3 is CASSLDGLAEETQYF. The CDR3 DNA is TGTGCCAGCAGCTTAGATGGGCTAGCGGAAGAGACCCAGTACTTC.

This sequence joins TRBV20-1 and TRBJ2-7, with D unclear. Germline CDR1 DFQATT, CDR2 SNEGSKA (reference sequence). CDR3 length: 12 residues. The V and J ends lost 5 bases and 0 bases respectively, with 8 bases between them. CDR3 DNA: TGCAGTGCTGGTGTGGCCTCCTACGAGCAGTACTTC. This gives the protein CSAGVASYEQYF.

This clonotype was picked up many times. The chain employs TRBV3-1 and TRBJ2-7; D is unresolved. V was trimmed by 1 base and J by 3 bases, leaving 10 bases between them. This CDR3 has 14 residues. CDR1 and CDR2 from the germline V gene are LGHDT and YNNKEL (reference sequence). The CDR3 DNA reads as TGTGCCAGCAGCCAAGGGGTCTTACGCTACGAGCAGTACTTC. Its translation: CASSQGVLRYEQYF.

This clonotype came up once. The chain links TRBV11-1 to TRBJ2-1; tentative D call: TRBD2 (5 bases). Germline CDR1 is SGHAT and CDR2 is FQDESV (reference sequence). The V and J ends lost 4 bases and 0 bases respectively, with 13 bases between them. CDR3 length: 16 amino acids. The CDR3 coding sequence is TGTGCCAGCAGCTCTAGCAGCGTCCGCTCCTACAATGAGCAGTTCTTC. Its translation is CASSSSSVRSYNEQFF.

As to this clonotype: Germline is not matched at one junction end, which may reflect a read error. The chain combines TRBV28 with TRBJ2-2; 10 bases are shared with TRBD2. The CDR3 extends over 17 amino acids. Germline CDR1 MDHEN, CDR2 SYDVKM. This CDR3 is CAGSLSGTSAPTGELFF. The DNA of the CDR3 is TGTGCCGGCAGTTTGTCCGGGACTAGCGCACCCACCGGGGAGCTGTTTTTT.

The rearrangement uses TRBV9 and TRBJ2-6; D is perhaps TRBD1 or TRBD2 (6 bases each). The CDR3 length is 16 residues. Germline V gives CDR1 SGDLS, CDR2 YYNGEE. V lost 0 bases and J lost 1, with 8 bases in between. CDR3 in DNA: TGTGCCAGCAGCGTAGAGGGGGGTTCTGGGGCCAACGTCCTGACTTTC. Translated: CASSVEGGSGANVLTF.

The chain combines TRBV6-1 with TRBJ2-7, with 7 bases identical to TRBD1. The CDR3 runs 14 residues. Trimming removed 6 bases from V and 5 bases from J; junction bases left unmatched: 10. Germline loops: CDR1 MNHNS, CDR2 SASEGT. The CDR3, as DNA: TGTGCCAGCAGCGTCGAGGGGGCCTCGGACGAGCAGTACTTC. It translates to CASSVEGASDEQYF.

This clonotype was picked up many times. The rearrangement joins TRBV12-5 to TRBJ1-1, with TRBD1 matching 8 bases. V was clipped by 4 bases and J by 5 bases; unmatched bases: 15. In germline, CDR1 is LGHNT, CDR2 FRNRAP. This CDR3 comprises 17 residues. The CDR3 DNA sequence: TGTGCTAGTGGTTGGCAATCTTCCGGACAGGGAGGGACTGAAGCTTTCTTT. Its translation is CASGWQSSGQGGTEAFF.

There are many counts of this clonotype. The chain has TRBV12-3 or TRBV12-4 and TRBJ1-2, with 8 bases lining up with TRBD1. J lost 5 bases, V lost 5 bases, and 13 bases had no gene match. The CDR3 extends over 16 amino acids. The CDR3 sequence: CASSLRLDRVSYGYTF. In nucleotides, the CDR3 is TGTGCCAGCAGTCTCCGCCTGGACAGGGTTAGTTATGGCTACACCTTC.

J is TRBJ2-2 and V is TRBV5-1; TRBD2 is a possible D gene (6 bases). CDR1 and CDR2 (germline): SGHRS, YFSETQ. This CDR3 region has 15 residues. V lost 1 base and J lost 3, with 10 bases in between. The CDR3 DNA sequence: TGCGCCAGCAGCTTGCTCGGGGGTGACACCGGGGAGCTGTTTTTT. This sequence encodes CASSLLGGDTGELFF.

This clonotype showed up many times. This sequence joins TRBV27 and TRBJ2-2; the D gene could be TRBD1 or TRBD2 (5 bases each). In germline, CDR1 is MNHEY, CDR2 SMNVEV (reference sequence). This CDR3 spans 13 amino acids. Trimming removed 10 bases from V and 6 bases from J, with 15 bases in between. CDR3 residues: CATTGGGAGELFF. The CDR3, as DNA: TGTGCCACAACCGGTGGGGGAGCCGGGGAGCTGTTTTTT.

CDR3 sequence: CASSWSGDSTDTQYF. The DNA for the CDR3 is TGTGCCAGCAGCTGGAGCGGAGATAGCACAGATACGCAGTATTTT. This chain connects TRBV5-8 to TRBJ2-3, with D maybe TRBD2 (5 bases). The CDR3 is made up of 15 amino acids. Trimming removed 3 bases at V and 0 bases at J, with 11 bases between. CDR1 SGHTS and CDR2 YDEGEE come from the germline V gene.

This clonotype has a handful of counts. The chain recombines TRBV20-1 with TRBJ2-7; tentatively, D is TRBD1 or TRBD2 (7 bases each). The germline CDR1 and CDR2 sequences are DFQATT and SNEGSKA (reference sequence). The CDR3 extends over 15 amino acids. Trimming shortened V by 8 bases and J by 6 bases, and 26 bases separated the two germline ends. This CDR3 is CSLPRGEGPRSEQYF. The CDR3 DNA follows: TGCAGTCTCCCCAGGGGGGAGGGCCCTCGTAGCGAGCAGTACTTC.

V and J are TRBV2 and TRBJ2-1; tentative D call: TRBD1 (6 bases). Per the germline V gene, CDR1 is SNHLY and CDR2 is FYNNEI. The V and J ends lost 9 bases and 4 bases respectively, with 16 bases between them. The CDR3 consists of 14 residues. The CDR3, as DNA: TGTGCCAGAAGTAGGGACAACTTGTACAATGAGCAGTTCTTC. The encoded protein is CARSRDNLYNEQFF. The full variable domain, in which reference TRBV2 and TRBJ2-1 provide the parts outside the CDR3, is EPEVTQTPSHQVTQMGQEVILRCVPISNHLYFYWYRQILGQKVEFLVSFYNNEISEKSEIFDDQFSVERPDGSNFTLKIRSTKLEDSAMYFCARSRDNLYNEQFFGPGTRLTVL.

This rearrangement joins TRBV20-1 to TRBJ2-2; 7 bases are shared with TRBD1. Germline V gene sequence: CDR1 DFQATT, CDR2 SNEGSKA (reference sequence). The ends lost 0 bases at V and 1 base at J; junction bases unmatched: 5. The CDR3 covers 16 residues. CDR3 protein: CSARERGRGNTGELFF. In DNA, the CDR3 is TGCAGTGCTAGAGAGAGGGGGCGAGGGAACACCGGGGAGCTGTTTTTT.

The rearrangement joins TRBV20-1 to TRBJ2-1; D is unclear. The V gene's germline CDR1 is DFQATT and CDR2 SNEGSKA (reference sequence). The CDR3 spans 13 residues. V dropped 1 base and J dropped 8 bases, with 12 bases sitting between them. The CDR3 protein is CSARATAWDEQFF. CDR3 sequence (DNA): TGCAGTGCTAGAGCGACGGCGTGGGATGAGCAGTTCTTC.

The chain carries TRBV29-1 and TRBJ2-2, with D tentatively TRBD1 (5 bases). Trimming cost V 7 bases and J 6 bases, with 12 bases left between them. The CDR3 extends over 12 amino acids. Germline-derived CDR1 and CDR2 are SQVTM and ANQGSEA. The CDR3 region has the DNA TGCAGCGCCTCAGGGATCGCCGGGGAGCTGTTTTTT. Translated, it gives CSASGIAGELFF.

In its sample, this clonotype was seen many times. The rearrangement joins TRBV10-2 to TRBJ1-1; D gene uncertain. Per germline, CDR1 WSHSY and CDR2 SAAADI. V lost 6 bases to trimming and J lost 0 bases, with 14 bases between them. The CDR3 totals 15 residues. The CDR3 region has the DNA TGCGCCAGCAGCGACCGGGCAGTGTTGAACACTGAAGCTTTCTTT. Encoded protein: CASSDRAVLNTEAFF.

The table lists this clonotype with many counts. In nucleotides, the CDR3 is TGTGCCAGCAGTTCGACAGGGGGAGGCGGCTACACCTTC. Residues: CASSSTGGGGYTF. V and J are TRBV27 and TRBJ1-2, with TRBD1 matching over 9 bases. The trim removed 4 bases at V and 8 bases at J, leaving 5 bases unmatched. CDR1 and CDR2 (germline): MNHEY, SMNVEV (reference sequence). The CDR3 is made up of 13 amino acids.

This clonotype was recorded at least ten times. The chain recombines TRBV10-3 with TRBJ2-3; 10 bases map to TRBD1. The V segment lost 4 bases and the J segment 5 bases; nucleotides outside the gene matches: 3. CDR1 is ENHRY and CDR2 is SYGVKD in the germline V gene. This CDR3 is 14 amino acids long. CDR3 sequence (DNA): TGTGCCATCAGTGGGGACAGGGGCGGAGATACGCAGTATTTT. Translated: CAISGDRGGDTQYF.

This clonotype came up many times. CDR3 nucleotides: TGTGCCAGCAGTTTCAATCGGGAGTATCGGGAGCAGTACTTC. Protein: CASSFNREYREQYF. The chain links TRBV12-3 or TRBV12-4 to TRBJ2-7; D might be TRBD2 (6 bases). Trimming pared 3 bases from V and 7 bases from J, leaving 16 bases between. CDR3 length: 14 amino acids.

This clonotype was counted at least ten times. This sequence joins TRBV11-2 and TRBJ2-5; weak D call: TRBD2 (5 bases). The germline V and J ends were trimmed by 2 bases and 2 bases, with 15 bases remaining between them. The CDR3 is 16 amino acids. Germline-derived CDR1 and CDR2 are SGHAT and FQNNGV. The CDR3 bases are TGTGCCAGCAGCTTAATGGTTAGCGAGAGACAAGAGACCCAGTACTTC. Its protein is CASSLMVSERQETQYF.

The chain is built from TRBV13 and TRBJ2-7; the match to TRBD2 covers 10 bases. After removal of 5 bases from V and 3 bases from J, the junction contained 7 bases not matched to a gene. This CDR3 contains 15 residues. Per the germline V gene, CDR1 is PRHDT and CDR2 is FYEKMQ (reference sequence). The CDR3 here is CASSAEGTSDYEQYF. Here the CDR3 DNA reads TGTGCCAGCAGCGCAGAAGGGACTAGCGACTACGAGCAGTACTTC.